Reported below is one T cell receptor beta chain. The antigen is unknown. The same CDR3 can be traced to other DNA sequences in this sample. Germline V gene data show CDR1 as LNHDA and CDR2 as SQIVND (reference sequence). CDR3 length: 13 amino acids. V was shortened by 3 bases and J by 1 base, with 5 bases between the two germline ends. These data come from a study of cytomegalovirus exposure and HLA in healthy donors. General study points: In a later analysis, TCR beta V- and J-gene trimming showed a link to a missense DCLRE1C variant. Researchers had no immune exposure information except CMV serostatus available. HLA-A and HLA-B allele assignments for most subjects were reportedly predicted accurately using TCR beta sequences.

With 60 Vbeta and 13 Jbeta primers, the PCR was carried out. Per the authors' pipeline: In a later analysis, the count reached some 88 million unique TCR beta chains, with 9 million to 11 million shared. Sequencing used immunoSEQ multiplex PCR; TCRdb keeps in-frame clones, though not all of them. V, J and clone size are taken as reported in that table, and D and trimming were inferred from the DNA itself. This table has approximately 150,000 clones, about 80% appearing once. The source is a man aged 40-50 years in good health and CMV-seronegative. The sequencing input was PBMCs. The V call is TRBV19, the J call TRBJ2-3, with D unresolved. CDR3 DNA sequence: TGTGCCAGTAGTATTCAGGGCACAGATACGCAGTATTTT. Translation gives CASSIQGTDTQYF.